The T cell receptor beta chain under discussion was sequenced for a study of cytomegalovirus exposure and HLA in healthy donors. The CDR3 contains 16 residues. V gave up 5 bases and J gave up 0 bases; unmatched junction bases: 6. Germline CDR1 MDHEN, CDR2 SYDVKM. With respect to this clone: The antigen remains unidentified.

Study outcomes and limitations: A classifier reportedly called cytomegalovirus status with high sensitivity and specificity.

The method was immunoSEQ multiplex PCR; TCRdb's version includes in-frame clones alone and lacks a portion of them. Of roughly 300,000 clones listed, 80% to 90% are singletons. The material sequenced was PBMCs. The J gene is TRBJ2-2, the V gene TRBV28, with 7 nucleotides matching TRBD1. This receptor was taken from a woman under 30 in good health and CMV-seronegative. The CDR3 loop reads CASSPGQTTNTGELFF. The CDR3 nucleotides are TGTGCCAGCAGTCCGGGACAGACGACGAACACCGGGGAGCTGTTTTTT.